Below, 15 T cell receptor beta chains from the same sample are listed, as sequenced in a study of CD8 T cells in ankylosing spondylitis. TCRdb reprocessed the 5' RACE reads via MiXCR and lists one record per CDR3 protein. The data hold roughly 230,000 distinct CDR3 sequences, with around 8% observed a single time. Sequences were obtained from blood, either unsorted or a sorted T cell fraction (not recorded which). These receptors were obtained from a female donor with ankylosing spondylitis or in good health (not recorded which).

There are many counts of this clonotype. The CDR3 bases are TGTGCCACCAGTGATTTGGCCGCGCGGAATGGTACTTCCTACGAGCAGTACTTC. It is translated as CATSDLAARNGTSYEQYF. This chain uses TRBV24-1 with TRBJ2-7, with D unclear. The CDR3 is made up of 18 amino acids. The germline V gene has CDR1 KGHDR and CDR2 SFDVKD. V was clipped by 0 bases and J by 1 base, with 18 bases between them.

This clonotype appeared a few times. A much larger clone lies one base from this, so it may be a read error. The chain's CDR3 is CASGELGGRFNEQYF. The CDR3 DNA reads TGTGCCAGCGGCGAACTAGGGGGGAGGTTCAACGAGCAGTACTTC. The chain carries TRBV6-2 or TRBV6-3 and TRBJ2-7, with D possibly being TRBD1 or TRBD2 (6 bases each). Germline V gene data show CDR1 as MNHEY and CDR2 as SVGEGT. V dropped 8 bases and J dropped 5 bases, with 22 bases sitting between them. The length of the CDR3 is 15 residues.

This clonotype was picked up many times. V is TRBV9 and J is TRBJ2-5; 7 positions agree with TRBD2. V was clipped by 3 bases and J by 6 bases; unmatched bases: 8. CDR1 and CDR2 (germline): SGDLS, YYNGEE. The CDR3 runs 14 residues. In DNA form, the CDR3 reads TGTGCCAGCAGCGGGCAAGGGAGGGAGAAGACCCAGTACTTC. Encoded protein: CASSGQGREKTQYF. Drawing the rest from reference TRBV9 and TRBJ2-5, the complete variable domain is DSGVTQTPKHLITATGQRVTLRCSPRSGDLSVYWYQQSLDQGLQFLIQYYNGEERAKGNILERFSAQQFPDLHSELNLSSLELGDSALYFCASSGQGREKTQYFGPGTRLLVL.

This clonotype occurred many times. The CDR3 spells CASSAGYLFEKLFF. The CDR3, as DNA: TGTGCCAGCAGCGCAGGGTACTTGTTTGAAAAACTGTTTTTT. The V and J genes are TRBV7-2 and TRBJ1-4, with a tentative D call TRBD1 (5 bases). Germline CDR1 and CDR2: SGHTA and FQGNSA. V was cut by 5 bases and J by 7 bases, with 14 bases left in between. The CDR3 has 14 amino acids.

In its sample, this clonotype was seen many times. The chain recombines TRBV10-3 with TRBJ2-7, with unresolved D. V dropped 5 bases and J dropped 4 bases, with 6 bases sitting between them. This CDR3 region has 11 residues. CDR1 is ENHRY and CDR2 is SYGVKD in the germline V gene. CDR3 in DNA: TGTGCCATCAGTTCCCGTTACGAGCAGTACTTC. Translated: CAISSRYEQYF.

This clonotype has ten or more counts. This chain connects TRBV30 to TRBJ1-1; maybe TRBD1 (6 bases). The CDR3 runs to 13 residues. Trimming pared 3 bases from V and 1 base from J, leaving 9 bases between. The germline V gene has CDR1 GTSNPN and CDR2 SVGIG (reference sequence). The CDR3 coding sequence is TGTGCCTGGAGACAACAGGGGAACACTGAAGCTTTCTTT. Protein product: CAWRQQGNTEAFF. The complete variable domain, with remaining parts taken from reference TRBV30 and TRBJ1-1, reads SQTIHQWPATLVQPVGSPLSLECTVEGTSNPNLYWYRQAAGRGLQLLFYSVGIGQISSEVPQNLSASRPQDRQFILSSKKLLLSDSGFYLCAWRQQGNTEAFFGQGTRLTVV.

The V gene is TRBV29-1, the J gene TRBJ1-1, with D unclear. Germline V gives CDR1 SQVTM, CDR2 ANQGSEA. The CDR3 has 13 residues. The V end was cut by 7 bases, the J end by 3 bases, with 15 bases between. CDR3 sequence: CSAGYRSDTEAFF. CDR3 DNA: TGCAGCGCCGGGTATAGGTCGGACACTGAAGCTTTCTTT.

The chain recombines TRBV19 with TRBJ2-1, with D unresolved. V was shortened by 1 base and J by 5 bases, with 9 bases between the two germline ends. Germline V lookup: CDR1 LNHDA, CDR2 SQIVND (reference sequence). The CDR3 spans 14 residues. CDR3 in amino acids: CASSIGARDNEQFF. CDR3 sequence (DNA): TGTGCCAGTAGTATAGGGGCAAGAGACAATGAGCAGTTCTTC.

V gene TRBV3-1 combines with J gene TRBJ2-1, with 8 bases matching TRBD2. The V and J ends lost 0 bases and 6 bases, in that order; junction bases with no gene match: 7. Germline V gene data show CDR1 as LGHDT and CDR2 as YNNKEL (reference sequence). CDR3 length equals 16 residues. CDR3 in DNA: TGTGCCAGCAGCCAAGAAGGGCCTAGCGGGCTCAATGAGCAGTTCTTC. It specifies CASSQEGPSGLNEQFF.

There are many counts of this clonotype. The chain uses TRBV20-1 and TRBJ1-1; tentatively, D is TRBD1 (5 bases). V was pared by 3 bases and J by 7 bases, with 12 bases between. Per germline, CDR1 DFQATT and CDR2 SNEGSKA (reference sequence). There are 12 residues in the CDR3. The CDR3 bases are TGCAGTGCTAGGGTGGGGCTTCTTGAAGCTTTCTTT. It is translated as CSARVGLLEAFF.

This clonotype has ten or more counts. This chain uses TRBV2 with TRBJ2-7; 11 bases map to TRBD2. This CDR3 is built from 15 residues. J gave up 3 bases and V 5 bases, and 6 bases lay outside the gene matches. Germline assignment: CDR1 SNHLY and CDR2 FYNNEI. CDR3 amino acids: CASSLLAGALYEQYF. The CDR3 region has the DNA TGTGCCAGCAGTCTACTAGCGGGAGCACTCTACGAGCAGTACTTC.

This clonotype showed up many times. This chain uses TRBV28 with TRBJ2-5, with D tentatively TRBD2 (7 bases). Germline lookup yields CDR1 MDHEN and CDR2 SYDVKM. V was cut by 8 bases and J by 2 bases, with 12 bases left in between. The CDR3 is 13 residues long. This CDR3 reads CASEGGNQETQYF. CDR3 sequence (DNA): TGTGCCAGCGAGGGGGGGAATCAAGAGACCCAGTACTTC.

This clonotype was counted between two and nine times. CDR3 bases: TGCAGCGTTGAAGGGGAGACAGGGGAGGATGGCTACACCTTC. It codes for CSVEGETGEDGYTF. V gene TRBV29-1 combines with J gene TRBJ1-2; TRBD1 matches at 8 bases. V lost 1 base to trimming and J lost 6 bases; unmatched junction nucleotides: 7. Per the germline V gene, CDR1 is SQVTM and CDR2 is ANQGSEA. The CDR3 is made up of 14 amino acids.

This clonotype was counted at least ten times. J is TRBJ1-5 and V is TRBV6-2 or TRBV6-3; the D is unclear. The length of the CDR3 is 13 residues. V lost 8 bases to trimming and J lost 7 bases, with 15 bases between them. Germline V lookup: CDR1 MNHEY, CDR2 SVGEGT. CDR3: CASGGEGYQPQHF. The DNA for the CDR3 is TGTGCCAGCGGCGGGGAGGGCTACCAGCCCCAGCATTTT.

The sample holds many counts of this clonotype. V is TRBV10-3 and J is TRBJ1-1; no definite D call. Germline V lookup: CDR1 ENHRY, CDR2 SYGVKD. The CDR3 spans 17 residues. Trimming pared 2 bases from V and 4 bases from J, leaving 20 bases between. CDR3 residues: CAISEPTGLQSGTEAFF. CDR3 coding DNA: TGTGCCATCAGTGAGCCGACTGGACTTCAATCAGGCACTGAAGCTTTCTTT.